These 19 T cell receptor beta chains share one sample of origin, sequenced in a study of T cell responses to AZD1222 COVID-19 vaccine. The protocol was immunoSEQ multiplex PCR, while the TCRdb copy is restricted to in-frame clones and leaves out a portion. The data contain 130,000 to 150,000 clones, just over 90% of them singletons. The sample here was peripheral blood, taken on day 0 of MenACWY control vaccination. Source of these receptors: an adult in good health.

This clone was counted a few times. The chain links TRBV7-9 to TRBJ1-1; 9 nucleotides align to TRBD1. V trimming: 3 bases; J trimming: 7 bases; junction bases outside the gene matches: 9. The CDR3 is made up of 15 amino acids. CDR1 and CDR2 from the germline V gene are SEHNR and FQNEAQ (reference sequence). The CDR3 coding sequence is TGTGCCAGCAGCTTCCGAGGGACAGGGAATAGTGAAGCTTTCTTT. Its protein is CASSFRGTGNSEAFF.

The genes are TRBV9 and TRBJ2-7; 7 positions agree with TRBD1. The CDR3 sequence is 14 residues long. The V segment lost 4 bases and the J segment 7 bases; nucleotides outside the gene matches: 11. Germline CDR1 reads SGDLS; CDR2 reads YYNGEE. CDR3 amino acids: CASSRQGENGEQYF. The CDR3 DNA reads as TGTGCCAGCAGCAGACAGGGTGAAAACGGGGAGCAGTACTTC.

This chain connects TRBV19 to TRBJ1-5; D might be TRBD1 (6 bases). V was clipped by 7 bases and J by 3 bases, with 10 bases between them. The germline V gene has CDR1 LNHDA and CDR2 SQIVND (reference sequence). This CDR3 is 13 amino acids long. CDR3 sequence: CASKGGNNQPQHF. The CDR3 DNA reads TGTGCCAGTAAAGGGGGAAACAATCAGCCCCAGCATTTT.

The chain carries TRBV29-1 and TRBJ1-4, with a tentative D call TRBD1 (6 bases). The V gene's germline CDR1 is SQVTM and CDR2 ANQGSEA. V lost 3 bases and J lost 10, with 12 bases in between. This CDR3 is built from 12 residues. The CDR3 DNA follows: TGCAGCGTTGACAAAGGGGGGGGAAAACTGTTTTTT. Translated, it gives CSVDKGGGKLFF.

V gene TRBV5-1 combines with J gene TRBJ2-5; possible D gene TRBD2, 5 bases. The CDR3 covers 15 residues. V lost 0 bases and J 5 bases, leaving 14 bases between the germline ends. Germline V gives CDR1 SGHRS, CDR2 YFSETQ. For the CDR3, the DNA is TGCGCCAGCAGCTTGGATATGGTTAGAGGGGAGACCCAGTACTTC. Amino acids: CASSLDMVRGETQYF.

This chain joins TRBV7-3 and TRBJ2-2; no definite D call. Trimming pared 1 base from V and 0 bases from J, leaving 9 bases between. The CDR3 loop spans 16 amino acids. From germline, CDR1 is SGHTA and CDR2 FQGTGA. The CDR3 DNA reads TGTGCCAGCAGCTTAATGTCAGGAGCGAACACCGGGGAGCTGTTTTTT. This translates into CASSLMSGANTGELFF.

This chain links TRBV6-5 with TRBJ2-3; possibly TRBD1 or TRBD2 for D (7 bases each). V lost 5 bases to trimming and J lost 2 bases, with 14 bases between them. Germline CDR1 and CDR2: MNHEY and SVGAGI. The CDR3 spans 15 residues. Written as DNA, the CDR3 is TGTGCCAGCAGTCCAGGGGGGGGCCACACAGATACGCAGTATTTT. It encodes CASSPGGGHTDTQYF.

The chain is built from TRBV13 and TRBJ1-1; the D is unclear. The length of the CDR3 is 14 residues. The germline gives CDR1 PRHDT, CDR2 FYEKMQ (reference sequence). V gave up 2 bases and J gave up 4 bases, with 11 bases separating them. The CDR3 region has the DNA TGTGCCAGCAGCTTAATGGGCCCCGCCACTGAAGCTTTCTTT. Translation: CASSLMGPATEAFF.

The rearrangement links TRBV3-1 (or the pseudogene TRBV3-2) to TRBJ1-6; no firm D call. The CDR3 spans 14 residues. With 1 base removed from V and 11 bases from J, the gap between germline ends came to 12 bases. The germline CDR1 and CDR2 sequences are LGHDT and YNNKEL (reference sequence). CDR3 residues: CASSQAMTAAPLHF. The CDR3 DNA reads TGTGCCAGCAGCCAAGCCATGACCGCGGCACCCCTCCACTTT.

This clone was counted a single time. The chain uses TRBV11-2 and TRBJ1-3; tentatively, D is TRBD1 (6 bases). With 3 bases removed from V and 0 bases from J, the gap between germline ends came to 9 bases. Germline V gene sequence: CDR1 SGHAT, CDR2 FQNNGV. The CDR3 sequence is 15 residues long. CDR3 residues: CASSFGQSSGNTIYF. The CDR3 bases are TGTGCCAGCAGCTTCGGACAGAGCTCTGGAAACACCATATATTTT.

The genes are TRBV11-3 and TRBJ2-7; D may be TRBD1 (6 bases). Per the germline V gene, CDR1 is SGHNT and CDR2 is YENEEA. CDR3 length: 12 amino acids. V lost 5 bases to trimming and J lost 5 bases, with 10 bases between them. CDR3 protein: CASSNRVDEQYF. CDR3 nucleotide sequence: TGTGCCAGCAGCAACAGGGTCGACGAGCAGTACTTC.

The chain recombines TRBV7-2 with TRBJ1-1, with 8 nucleotides matching TRBD1. CDR1 is SGHTA and CDR2 is FQGNSA in the germline V gene. CDR3 length: 13 amino acids. With 11 bases clipped from V and 1 base from J, the junction kept 6 bases outside the gene matches. The chain's CDR3 is CAGGDRSNTEAFF. CDR3 DNA: TGTGCCGGTGGGGACAGGTCGAACACTGAAGCTTTCTTT.

The chain carries TRBV5-1 and TRBJ2-5; 7 bases align to TRBD1. CDR3 length equals 16 residues. The germline CDR1 and CDR2 sequences are SGHRS and YFSETQ. The junction had 11 bases not matched to a gene; V was cut back by 4 bases and J by 2 bases. The DNA for the CDR3 is TGCGCCAGCAGCGAAAGACAGGGATTAGGGCAAGAGACCCAGTACTTC. This sequence encodes CASSERQGLGQETQYF. The variable domain in full, with the rest retrieved from reference TRBV5-1 and TRBJ2-5, is KAGVTQTPRYLIKTRGQQVTLSCSPISGHRSVSWYQQTPGQGLQFLFEYFSETQRNKGNFPGRFSGRQFSNSRSEMNVSTLELGDSALYLCASSERQGLGQETQYFGPGTRLLVL.

This clone was detected a few times. The chain is built from TRBV7-9 and TRBJ1-1; 7 bases are shared with TRBD1. J lost 4 bases, V lost 6 bases, and 8 bases had no gene match. The V gene's germline CDR1 is SEHNR and CDR2 FQNEAQ (reference sequence). The CDR3 totals 14 residues. In nucleotides, the CDR3 is TGTGCCAGCAGAGGTAGGGCAGGGGGCACTGAAGCTTTCTTT. Amino acids: CASRGRAGGTEAFF.

V is TRBV13 and J is TRBJ1-3, with 7 bases aligning to TRBD1. The CDR3 is 13 amino acids. Germline V CDR1 and CDR2: PRHDT, FYEKMQ (reference sequence). V gave up 4 bases and J gave up 6 bases; unmatched junction bases: 3. In nucleotides, the CDR3 is TGTGCCAGCAGCTCCGACAGGGAAAACACCATATATTTT. This encodes CASSSDRENTIYF.

This chain connects TRBV9 to TRBJ1-1, with D perhaps matching TRBD1 (5 bases). Per germline, CDR1 SGDLS and CDR2 YYNGEE. V gave up 1 base and J gave up 4 bases, with 8 bases separating them. The CDR3 spans 13 residues. The CDR3 region has the DNA TGTGCCAGCAGCGTACAGGGTGGCACTGAAGCTTTCTTT. It specifies CASSVQGGTEAFF. The full variable domain, in which reference TRBV9 and TRBJ1-1 provide the parts outside the CDR3, is DSGVTQTPKHLITATGQRVTLRCSPRSGDLSVYWYQQSLDQGLQFLIQYYNGEERAKGNILERFSAQQFPDLHSELNLSSLELGDSALYFCASSVQGGTEAFFGQGTRLTVV.

The chain combines TRBV30 with TRBJ1-3; D call uncertain. Germline-derived CDR1 and CDR2 are GTSNPN and SVGIG (reference sequence). The CDR3 loop spans 18 amino acids. Trimming left V 3 bases short and J 0 bases short, with 21 bases between. The CDR3 spells CAWRELVGRHISGNTIYF. CDR3 coding DNA: TGTGCCTGGAGGGAACTCGTCGGACGGCATATCTCTGGAAACACCATATATTTT.

This chain connects TRBV14 to TRBJ2-1, with D possibly being TRBD2 (6 bases). The CDR3 is 17 amino acids. The V and J ends lost 0 bases and 10 bases respectively, with 22 bases between them. Looked up from germline, CDR1 is SGHDN and CDR2 is FVKESK. The CDR3 DNA is TGTGCCAGCAGCCAAGATGTCCGGGGGTTGTGGAGCGGAGAGCAGTTCTTC. This sequence encodes CASSQDVRGLWSGEQFF.

This clone was counted between two and nine times. The chain couples TRBV27 to TRBJ2-2; 8 bases fit TRBD1. This CDR3 has 18 residues. Germline V gives CDR1 MNHEY, CDR2 SMNVEV (reference sequence). Trimming at V came to 0 bases and at J to 2 bases, leaving 8 bases not matched to a gene. The CDR3 loop reads CASSLSKGTGPNTGELFF. Written as DNA, the CDR3 is TGTGCCAGCAGTTTATCTAAGGGGACAGGACCAAACACCGGGGAGCTGTTTTTT.